This T cell receptor beta chain was identified in a study of cytomegalovirus exposure and HLA in healthy donors. Trimming at V came to 4 bases and at J to 5 bases, leaving 19 bases not matched to a gene. The CDR3 has 18 amino acids. Germline assignment: CDR1 SGHNT and CDR2 YYREEE (reference sequence). In the PCR, 60 Vbeta and 13 Jbeta primers were used. Only in-frame clones appear in the TCRdb table, and some are missing; sequencing was by immunoSEQ multiplex PCR. The sample holds 200,000 or so clones; nearly 80% are singletons and the top ten take 4.5% to 7.5%. The clonotype comes from a woman in her thirties in good health and CMV-seropositive. Sequences were obtained from PBMCs. The chain combines TRBV5-4 with TRBJ2-5; 8 nucleotides agree with TRBD2. The CDR3 sequence is CASSLQPLVGTRRETQYF. In DNA form, the CDR3 reads TGTGCCAGCAGCCTACAGCCGTTAGTTGGGACTAGGAGGGAGACCCAGTACTTC.